A selection of T cell receptor beta chains follows, all from one sample in a study of spatial heterogeneity in lung cancer. TCRdb independently ran MiXCR on the 5' RACE reads; one entry per CDR3 protein. The sample lists about 120,000 distinct CDR3 sequences; 12% were seen once. Material: PBMCs, obtained at follow-up. Source of these receptors: a male donor with early-stage non-small cell lung cancer. Both conserved end residues are part of each CDR3. The order of the fields is V gene, D gene, clone size, CDR3 length, J gene, CDR3 DNA, CDR3 protein. The D gene is left open where the match is weak. Size values are once, few and many counts, or a class for expanded clones, and some rows have none.

TRBV6-1,.,.,11,TRBJ2-5,TGTGCCAGCAGTGAGGAGGAGACCCAGTACTTC,CASSEEETQYF
TRBV7-9,.,.,16,TRBJ1-1,TGTGCCAGCAGCGTCGGACAGCAATTTACGAACACTGAAGCTTTCTTT,CASSVGQQFTNTEAFF
TRBV7-9,.,.,11,TRBJ2-3,TGTGCCAGCAGCTCCTCTGATACGCAGTATTTT,CASSSSDTQYF
TRBV5-1,TRBD2,.,17,TRBJ2-5,TGCGCCAGCAGCCCGGGGACTAGCTTAGGAGGGCAAGAGACCCAGTACTTC,CASSPGTSLGGQETQYF
TRBV4-3,TRBD2,few,17,TRBJ2-1,TGCGCCAGCAGCCAAGATACAGGACTAGCGGGGATGAATGAGCAGTTCTTC,CASSQDTGLAGMNEQFF
TRBV4-3,.,.,16,TRBJ2-2,TGCGCCAGCAGCCAAGTAGGCAGGTCGAACACCGGGGAGCTGTTTTTT,CASSQVGRSNTGELFF
TRBV5-1,TRBD1,many,12,TRBJ2-7,TGCGCCAGCAGCGACACAGGGGTCGAGCAGTACTTC,CASSDTGVEQYF
TRBV27,TRBD1,many,16,TRBJ1-1,TGTGCCAGCAGCTTACAGACAGGGGGCGGAAACACTGAAGCTTTCTTT,CASSLQTGGGNTEAFF
TRBV7-2,.,few,15,TRBJ1-4,TGTGCCAGCAGCTTACAGGGGAGGGCGAGCGAAAAACTGTTTTTT,CASSLQGRASEKLFF
TRBV6-2/TRBV6-3,.,.,13,TRBJ2-1,TGTGCCAGCAGCCGCGGGGACTCCCGGGAGCAGTTCTTC,CASSRGDSREQFF
TRBV5-1,.,few,13,TRBJ1-6,TGCGCCAGCAGCTTGGAGCAGGGGCAACCCCTCCACTTT,CASSLEQGQPLHF
TRBV20-1,.,many,14,TRBJ1-5,TGCAGTGCTAGAGATATGCAGGCCAATCAGCCCCAGCATTTT,CSARDMQANQPQHF
TRBV28,.,.,13,TRBJ2-7,TGTGCCAGCAAAGCCGGGGGCTCCTACGAGCAGTACTTC,CASKAGGSYEQYF
TRBV28,.,few,15,TRBJ1-3,TGTGCCAGTCAGATTCCGGGATCTCTAGCAAACACCATATATTTT,CASQIPGSLANTIYF
TRBV3-1,.,.,14,TRBJ2-2,TGTGCCAGCAGCCAAGTCCTAGCCACCGGGGAGCTGTTTTTT,CASSQVLATGELFF
TRBV5-1,.,.,15,TRBJ2-7,TGCGCCAGCAGCTCCCTAAGCACAGTCTCCTACGAGCAGTACTTC,CASSSLSTVSYEQYF
TRBV7-2,TRBD1,few,15,TRBJ2-3,TGTGCCAGCAGCTTGGACAGGGGGCGCACAGATACGCAGTATTTT,CASSLDRGRTDTQYF
TRBV11-2,.,few,13,TRBJ2-7,TGTGCCAGCAGCTTAGATATCGTGGGGGAGCAGTACTTC,CASSLDIVGEQYF
TRBV20-1,TRBD1,many,14,TRBJ1-5,TGCAGTGCTCGGACAGGGGGCGCGGGTCAGCCCCAGCATTTT,CSARTGGAGQPQHF
TRBV20-1,.,.,14,TRBJ1-2,TGCAGTGCAGAGGACGGCGCCGGGGTCTATGGCTACACCTTC,CSAEDGAGVYGYTF
TRBV11-1,TRBD2,.,15,TRBJ2-1,TGTGCCAGCAGCAAGCGGGAGATTACCTACAATGAGCAGTTCTTC,CASSKREITYNEQFF
TRBV29-1,TRBD1,many,14,TRBJ2-7,TGCAGCGTTGGTTTGCGACAGGGGTATAGCGAGCAGTACTTC,CSVGLRQGYSEQYF
TRBV28,TRBD1,.,14,TRBJ2-7,TGTGCCAGCAGGACACCGGGACAGGCATACGAGCAGTACTTC,CASRTPGQAYEQYF
TRBV6-1,.,few,15,TRBJ1-6,TGTGCCAGCAGTGGGTTAGACTCCTATAATTCACCCCTCCACTTT,CASSGLDSYNSPLHF
TRBV2,.,.,15,TRBJ2-2,TGTGCCAGATCCCGGGGGCCACCGAACACCGGGGAGCTGTTTTTT,CARSRGPPNTGELFF
TRBV9,TRBD2,many,15,TRBJ2-5,TGTGCCAGCAGCGTAGAGACTAGCGGGGTAGAGACCCAGTACTTC,CASSVETSGVETQYF
TRBV20-1,TRBD1,many,15,TRBJ2-3,TGCAGTGCTAGTGGGGACAGGCGTAACACAGATACGCAGTATTTT,CSASGDRRNTDTQYF
TRBV27,.,many,15,TRBJ1-2,TGTGCCAGCAGTATCCGTATGGGAAGGGATGGAGGCTACACCTTC,CASSIRMGRDGGYTF
TRBV6-6,.,.,12,TRBJ2-3,TGTGCCAGCAGTTACAGGACAGATACGCAGTATTTT,CASSYRTDTQYF
TRBV4-2,.,many,13,TRBJ2-1,TGTGCCAGCAGCCAAGTTCAAGGGACAGAGCAGTTCTTC,CASSQVQGTEQFF
TRBV7-9,.,few,14,TRBJ2-3,TGTGCCAGCAGCTTAATCTGGGTAACAGATACGCAGTATTTT,CASSLIWVTDTQYF
TRBV4-3,.,.,15,TRBJ1-4,TGCGCCAGCAGCCCGACGGGCAGCCCAAATGAAAAACTGTTTTTT,CASSPTGSPNEKLFF
TRBV28,.,few,16,TRBJ2-6,TGTGCCAGCAGTTTAAGAAGAGGCTCTGGGGCCAACGTCCTGACTTTC,CASSLRRGSGANVLTF
TRBV7-2,.,many,15,TRBJ2-1,TGTGCCAGCAGCCTGGACTTCTCCTCCCGGAATGAGCAGTTCTTC,CASSLDFSSRNEQFF
TRBV30,.,few,14,TRBJ2-7,TGTGCCTGGGGTGTGGCGAGCGGCACCTACGAGCAGTACTTC,CAWGVASGTYEQYF
TRBV28,.,.,12,TRBJ2-5,TGTGCCAGCAGTTTATCCCCCCTGGGCCAGTACTTC,CASSLSPLGQYF
TRBV29-1,.,few,11,TRBJ1-2,TGCAGCGTTGAGGAGGGGAATGGCTACACCTTC,CSVEEGNGYTF
TRBV27,.,.,14,TRBJ2-7,TGTGCCAGCAGTACCATAGACAGCTCCTACGAGCAGTACTTC,CASSTIDSSYEQYF
TRBV19,.,.,17,TRBJ2-2,TGTGCCAGTAGTATGGGCCAAGGCGGGATCAACACCGGGGAGCTGTTTTTT,CASSMGQGGINTGELFF
TRBV6-5,.,many,15,TRBJ2-4,TGTGCCAGCAGTCCCTGGGGGGCCGTCCCAAACATTCAGTACTTC,CASSPWGAVPNIQYF
TRBV12-3/TRBV12-4,TRBD1,many,13,TRBJ1-2,TGTGCCAGCAGCTATGACAGGGCGGATGGCTACACCTTC,CASSYDRADGYTF
TRBV28,TRBD1,many,15,TRBJ1-2,TGTGCCAGCAGTTTATCCCTCCGGGACAGCTATGGCTACACCTTC,CASSLSLRDSYGYTF
TRBV15,.,few,13,TRBJ2-7,TGTGCCACCAGCACCAACTTGGGGTACGAGCAGTACTTC,CATSTNLGYEQYF
TRBV12-3/TRBV12-4,.,many,12,TRBJ1-2,TGTGCCAGCAGTTTAGGAAAGGGTGGCTACACCTTC,CASSLGKGGYTF
TRBV12-3/TRBV12-4,TRBD1,.,15,TRBJ2-1,TGTGCCAGCAGTGAAGGGACAGGGGCCTACAATGAGCAGTTCTTC,CASSEGTGAYNEQFF
TRBV29-1,.,many,16,TRBJ2-6,TGCAGCGTTGCTACAGGAGACGTTTCTGGGGCCAACGTCCTGACTTTC,CSVATGDVSGANVLTF
TRBV12-3/TRBV12-4,TRBD2,few,15,TRBJ2-5,TGTGCCAGCAGGTCTAGCGGGGGGGCTGGAGAGACCCAGTACTTC,CASRSSGGAGETQYF
TRBV4-1,.,few,18,TRBJ2-1,TGCGCCAGCAGCCAAGCCCTCGCTCTTCAGGAACGCCACAATGAGCAGTTCTTC,CASSQALALQERHNEQFF
TRBV28,.,.,14,TRBJ1-6,TGTGCCAGCAGTATAAGCTCCTATAATTCACCCCTCCACTTT,CASSISSYNSPLHF
TRBV5-1,TRBD1,many,16,TRBJ2-3,TGCGCCAGCAGTCCTGGTTTGACAGGGGCCACAGATACGCAGTATTTT,CASSPGLTGATDTQYF
TRBV10-3,TRBD1,.,15,TRBJ1-2,TGTGCCATCACTAAGACAGGGGGCCGGGACTATGGCTACACCTTC,CAITKTGGRDYGYTF
TRBV20-1,.,many,11,TRBJ2-3,TGCAGTGCCACCCTAGTAGATACGCAGTATTTT,CSATLVDTQYF